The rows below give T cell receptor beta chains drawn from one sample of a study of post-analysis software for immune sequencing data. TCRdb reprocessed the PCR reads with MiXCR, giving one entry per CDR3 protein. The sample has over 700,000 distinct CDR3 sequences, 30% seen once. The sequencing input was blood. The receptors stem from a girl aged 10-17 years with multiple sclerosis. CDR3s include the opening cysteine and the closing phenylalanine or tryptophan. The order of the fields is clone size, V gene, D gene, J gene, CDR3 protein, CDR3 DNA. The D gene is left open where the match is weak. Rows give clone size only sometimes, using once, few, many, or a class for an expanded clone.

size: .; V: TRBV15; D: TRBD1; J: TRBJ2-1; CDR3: CATSGGQGVWDEQFF; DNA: TGTGCCACCAGCGGGGGCCAGGGGGTTTGGGATGAGCAGTTCTTC
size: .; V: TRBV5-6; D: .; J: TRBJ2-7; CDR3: CASSGGESSYEQYF; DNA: TGTGCCAGCAGTGGAGGGGAATCCTCCTACGAGCAGTACTTC
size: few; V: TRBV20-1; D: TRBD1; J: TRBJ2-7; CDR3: CSARRTGNSYEQYF; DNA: TGCAGTGCTAGGCGGACAGGGAACTCCTACGAGCAGTACTTC
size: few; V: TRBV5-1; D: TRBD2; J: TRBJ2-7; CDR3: CASKLAGALTYEQYF; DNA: TGCGCCAGTAAACTAGCGGGAGCCCTCACCTACGAGCAGTACTTC
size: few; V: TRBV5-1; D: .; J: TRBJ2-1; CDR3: CASSDRGPDEQFF; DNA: TGCGCCAGCAGCGACCGGGGGCCCGATGAGCAGTTCTTC
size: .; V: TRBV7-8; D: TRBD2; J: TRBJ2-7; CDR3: CASSETSGESGEQYF; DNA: TGTGCCAGCAGCGAGACTAGCGGGGAGTCCGGGGAGCAGTACTTC
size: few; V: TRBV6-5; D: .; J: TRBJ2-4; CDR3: CASSQARSGNIQYF; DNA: TGTGCCAGCAGTCAGGCCCGGTCGGGAAACATTCAGTACTTC
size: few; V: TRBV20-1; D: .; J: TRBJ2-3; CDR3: CSVASLKPDTQYF; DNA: TGCAGTGTCGCTAGCCTGAAACCAGATACGCAGTATTTT
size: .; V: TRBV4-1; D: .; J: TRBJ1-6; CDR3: CASSPREGNNSPLHF; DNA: TGCGCCAGCAGCCCCAGGGAGGGTAATAATTCACCCCTCCACTTT
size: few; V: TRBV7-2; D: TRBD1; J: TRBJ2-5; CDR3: CASSSGQATQETQYF; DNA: TGTGCCAGCAGCTCCGGACAGGCAACCCAAGAGACCCAGTACTTC
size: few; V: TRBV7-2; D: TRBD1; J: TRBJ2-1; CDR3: CASSVGQAAYNEQFF; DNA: TGTGCCAGCAGCGTGGGACAGGCGGCGTACAATGAGCAGTTCTTC
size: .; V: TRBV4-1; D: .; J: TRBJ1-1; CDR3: CASSQGPGRSDTEAFF; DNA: TGCGCCAGCAGCCAAGGCCCGGGCCGTTCGGATACTGAAGCTTTCTTT
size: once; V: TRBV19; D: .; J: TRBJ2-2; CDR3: CASGRVAGELFF; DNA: TGTGCCAGTGGAAGGGTGGCCGGGGAGCTGTTTTTT
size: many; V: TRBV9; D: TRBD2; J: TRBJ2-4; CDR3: CASSVGSGGSKNIQYF; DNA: TGTGCCAGCAGCGTAGGTAGCGGGGGGTCCAAAAACATTCAGTACTTC
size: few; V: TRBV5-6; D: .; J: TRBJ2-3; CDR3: CASKGYSTDTQYF; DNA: TGTGCCAGCAAGGGGTATAGCACAGATACGCAGTATTTT
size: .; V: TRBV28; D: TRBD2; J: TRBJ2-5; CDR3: CASSTNRLAGPQETQYF; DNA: TGTGCCAGCAGTACTAACCGACTAGCGGGCCCGCAGGAGACCCAGTACTTC
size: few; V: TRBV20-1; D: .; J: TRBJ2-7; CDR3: CSSDGGYEQYF; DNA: TGCAGCTCGGATGGGGGCTACGAGCAGTACTTC
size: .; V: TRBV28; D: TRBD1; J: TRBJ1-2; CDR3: CASRPQGVGGYTF; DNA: TGTGCCAGCAGACCCCAGGGGGTAGGAGGCTACACCTTC
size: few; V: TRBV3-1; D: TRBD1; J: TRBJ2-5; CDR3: CASSRGQGHQETQYF; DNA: TGTGCCAGCAGCCGCGGACAGGGCCACCAAGAGACCCAGTACTTC
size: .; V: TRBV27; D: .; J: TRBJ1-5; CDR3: CASSFGRGGPQHF; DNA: TGTGCCAGCAGTTTCGGAAGGGGGGGGCCCCAGCATTTT
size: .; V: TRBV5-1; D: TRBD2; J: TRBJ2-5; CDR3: CASSLRLAGVQETQYF; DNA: TGCGCCAGCAGCTTGCGTCTAGCGGGGGTCCAAGAGACCCAGTACTTC
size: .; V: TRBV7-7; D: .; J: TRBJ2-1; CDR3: CASSLASGIHNEQFF; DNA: TGTGCCAGCAGCTTAGCGTCAGGTATCCACAATGAGCAGTTCTTC
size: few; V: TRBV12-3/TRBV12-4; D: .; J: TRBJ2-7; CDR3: CASSQTGSHEQYF; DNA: TGTGCCAGCAGTCAAACAGGGTCCCACGAGCAGTACTTC
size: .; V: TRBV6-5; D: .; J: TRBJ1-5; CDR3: CASAPEPTGYQPQHF; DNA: TGTGCCAGCGCCCCCGAACCGACAGGCTATCAGCCCCAGCATTTT
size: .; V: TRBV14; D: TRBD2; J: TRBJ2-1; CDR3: CASSQESWVGTSGRPYNEQFF; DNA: TGTGCCAGCAGCCAAGAATCGTGGGTAGGAACTAGCGGGAGACCCTACAATGAGCAGTTCTTC
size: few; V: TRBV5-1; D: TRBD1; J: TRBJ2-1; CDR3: CASSSRDRGIEQFF; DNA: TGCGCCAGCAGCTCCCGGGACAGGGGTATTGAGCAGTTCTTC
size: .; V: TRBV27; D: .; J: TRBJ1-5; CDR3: CASSPSHGEGSNQPQHF; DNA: TGTGCCAGCAGTCCCTCCCACGGGGAGGGAAGCAATCAGCCCCAGCATTTT
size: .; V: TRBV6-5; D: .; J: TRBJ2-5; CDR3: CASSYYAGAEQYF; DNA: TGTGCCAGCAGTTACTACGCAGGGGCAGAGCAGTACTTC
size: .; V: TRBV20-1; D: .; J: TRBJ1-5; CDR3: CSAGPFNQPQHF; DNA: TGCAGTGCCGGCCCTTTCAATCAGCCCCAGCATTTT
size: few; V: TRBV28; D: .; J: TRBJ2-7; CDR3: CASSVPQGGAYEQYF; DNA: TGTGCCAGCAGCGTCCCACAGGGGGGGGCTTACGAGCAGTACTTC
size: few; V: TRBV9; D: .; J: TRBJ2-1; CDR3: CASGRVSNEQFF; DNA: TGTGCCAGCGGCCGGGTGAGCAATGAGCAGTTCTTC
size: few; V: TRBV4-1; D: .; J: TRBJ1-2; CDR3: CASSQDLRGYGYTF; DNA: TGCGCCAGCAGCCAAGATCTGCGGGGGTATGGCTACACCTTC
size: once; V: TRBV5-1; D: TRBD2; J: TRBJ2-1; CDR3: CASSLEVIAGSSNEQFF; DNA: TGCGCCAGCAGCTTGGAAGTGATAGCGGGGTCCAGCAATGAGCAGTTCTTC
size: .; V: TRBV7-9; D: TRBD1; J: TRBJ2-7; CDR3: CASSARDRGSYEQYF; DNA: TGTGCCAGCAGCGCGCGGGACAGGGGATCCTACGAGCAGTACTTC
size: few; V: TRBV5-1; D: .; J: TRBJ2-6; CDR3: CASRRPGSSGANVRTF; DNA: TGCGCCAGCAGACGCCCGGGGAGCTCTGGGGCCAACGTCCGGACTTTC
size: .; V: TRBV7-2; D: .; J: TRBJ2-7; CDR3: CASSLAASSYEQYF; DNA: TGTGCCAGCAGCTTAGCCGCGAGCTCCTACGAGCAGTACTTC
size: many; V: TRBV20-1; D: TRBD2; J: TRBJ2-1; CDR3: CSARRRGMQFF; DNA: TGCAGTGCTAGGAGGCGGGGGATGCAGTTCTTC
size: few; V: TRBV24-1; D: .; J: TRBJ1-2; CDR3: CATSEPDSYGYTF; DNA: TGTGCCACCAGTGAACCGGACAGCTATGGCTACACCTTC
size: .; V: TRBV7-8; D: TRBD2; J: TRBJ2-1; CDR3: CASSLFRLAGEREQFF; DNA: TGTGCCAGCAGCTTATTCCGCCTAGCGGGAGAAAGGGAGCAGTTCTTC
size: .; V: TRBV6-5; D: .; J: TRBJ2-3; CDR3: CASSYGARDGDTQYF; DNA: TGTGCCAGCAGTTATGGGGCACGGGATGGAGATACGCAGTATTTT
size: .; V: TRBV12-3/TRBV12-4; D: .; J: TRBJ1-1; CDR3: CASKFGSEEYQAFF; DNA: TGTGCCAGCAAGTTTGGTTCTGAGGAGTACCAGGCTTTCTTT
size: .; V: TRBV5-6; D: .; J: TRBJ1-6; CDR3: CANRGAGFNSPLHF; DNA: TGTGCCAACCGAGGGGCAGGCTTTAATTCACCCCTCCACTTT
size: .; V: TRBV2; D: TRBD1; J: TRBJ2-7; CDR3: CASSEFGNLKQGISYEQYF; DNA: TGTGCCAGCAGTGAATTTGGGAACCTAAAACAGGGGATCTCCTACGAGCAGTACTTC
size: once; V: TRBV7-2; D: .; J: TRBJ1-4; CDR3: CASSQPPGGGSEKLFF; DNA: TGTGCCAGCAGCCAACCCCCGGGAGGGGGAAGTGAAAAACTGTTTTTT
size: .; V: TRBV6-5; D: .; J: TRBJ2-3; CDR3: CASSYGPAMDTQYF; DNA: TGTGCCAGCAGTTACGGTCCCGCCATGGATACGCAGTATTTT
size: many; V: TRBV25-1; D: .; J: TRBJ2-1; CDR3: CASSEDRYNEQFF; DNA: TGTGCCAGCAGTGAAGACAGATACAATGAGCAGTTCTTC
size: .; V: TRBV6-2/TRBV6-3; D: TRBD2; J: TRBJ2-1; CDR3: CASSERRGGANEQFF; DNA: TGTGCCAGCAGCGAAAGGCGCGGGGGGGCCAATGAGCAGTTCTTC
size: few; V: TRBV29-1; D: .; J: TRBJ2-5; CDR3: CSVLAPGETQYF; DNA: TGCAGCGTCCTAGCTCCTGGGGAGACCCAGTACTTC
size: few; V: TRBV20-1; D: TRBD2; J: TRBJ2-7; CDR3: CSAGSGEGTHEQYF; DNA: TGCAGTGCCGGGTCGGGGGAGGGTACCCACGAGCAGTACTTC